This T cell receptor (beta chain) came from a study of T cells expressing NK-cell markers (dated by TCRdb to the early 2020s). Notes on the research overall: Three sorted T-cell subsets (CD3+CD56+NKG2C+, CD3+CD56+NKG2C- and CD3+CD56-NKG2C+) from seven to nine donors had their TCR beta-chain repertoires profiled. Among the eight sequenced donors, seven were HCMV-seropositive and one was HCMV-seronegative. The eight sequenced donors were randomly selected healthy volunteers, three men and five women. Libraries were sequenced as 2 x 150 bp reads on Illumina HiSeq 2000/2500, MiSeq or NextSeq.

The instrument given in TCRdb is Illumina HiSeq 2000. The TCR beta cDNA libraries were made using 5'RACE template switching, a step that added both a universal primer site and unique molecular identifiers. Synthesis of cDNA was primed from the TCR beta constant segment and was followed by two consecutive PCR amplification steps. The original pipeline was this. Reads were demultiplexed and grouped by UMI with MIGEC, and clonotypes were assembled and quantified with MiTCR. To exclude erroneous sequences, any TCR cDNA sequence not supported by at least two reads was discarded. The tcR package was used for downstream repertoire analysis, and clonotypes were matched across fractions by CDR3 nucleotide sequence plus V segment. VDJmatch was used to annotate antigen specificity against VDJdb, with one amino acid substitution in CDR3 allowed. Through TCRdb reprocessing, the reads give one entry per CDR3 protein sequence; DNA is omitted. The V and J calls and clone size are TCRdb's, not the authors'. The data table for this sample lists hundreds of thousands of distinct CDR3 sequences. The ten largest make up around 4% of the sample.

In the case of this clonotype: No antigen is known for it.

Paper-wide results and their limitations: Those dominant clonotypes were again the most abundant among CD3+CD56-NKG2C+ cells in a few donors, at about 28.3-65%. For six donors, the dominant CD3+CD56+NKG2C+ clonotypes were among the top 10 CD8+ clonotypes and accounted for about 1.0-8% of CD8+ T cells. It remained unclear whether the expanded NKG2C-expressing T cell clones were specific for HCMV antigens.

HCMV-specific IgG was detected in serum with a commercial ELISA kit to determine HCMV serostatus. Peripheral blood mononuclear cells were isolated from blood by Ficoll density gradient centrifugation. There are 17 amino acids in the CDR3, from cysteine to phenylalanine inclusive. The DNA sequence is not available. What was sequenced was blood T cells: a sorted CD56 or NKG2C T cell subset, CD4+ or CD8+ T cells, or bulk PBMC T cells (not recorded which). The V and J segments used are TRBV12-3 or TRBV12-4 and TRBJ2-5; lacking DNA, the TRBD2 call made by TCRdb goes unchecked. The sequence derives from a man between 18 and 29 years old in good health. Donor details come from another sample of the same person, matched by shared clones. CDR3 region: CASSLALGGVGKETQYF.